Listed here are 14 T cell receptor beta chains from one sample, sequenced in a study of T cell clones after liver transplantation. Measured with immunoSEQ multiplex PCR; TCRdb has only the in-frame clones, and not every one. The sample contains around 70,000 clones, approximately 92% of which appear only once. The specimen was CD4+ T cells from blood, collected nearly 26 months after liver transplant. The receptors here all came from a human patient who received a liver transplant. Among the T cells, some may be from the graft donor.

The chain employs TRBV7-3 and TRBJ2-7, with 10 nucleotides matching TRBD1. This CDR3 comprises 15 residues. V lost 0 bases and J lost 6; bases outside the gene matches: 5. The V gene's germline CDR1 is SGHTA and CDR2 FQGTGA. The CDR3 DNA is TGTGCCAGCAGCTTAACCCCCGGGACAGGGGTCGAGCAGTACTTC. It translates to CASSLTPGTGVEQYF.

The genes are TRBV11-3 and TRBJ1-4; 8 nucleotides agree with TRBD1. The J segment lost 2 bases and the V segment lost 5 bases, leaving 4 bases of the junction unmatched. CDR1 is SGHNT and CDR2 is YENEEA in the germline V gene. The CDR3 loop spans 15 amino acids. CDR3 residues: CASSATGATNEKLFF. CDR3 DNA sequence: TGTGCCAGCAGCGCGACAGGGGCGACTAATGAAAAACTGTTTTTT. Variable domain in full (rest from reference TRBV11-3 and TRBJ1-4): EAGVVQSPRYKIIEKKQPVAFWCNPISGHNTLYWYLQNLGQGPELLIRYENEEAVDDSQLPKDRFSAERLKGVDSTLKIQPAELGDSAVYLCASSATGATNEKLFFGSGTQLSVL.

The chain carries TRBV28 and TRBJ1-5; TRBD1 agrees at 10 bases. This CDR3 is built from 17 residues. CDR1 is MDHEN, CDR2 SYDVKM, per germline. V was clipped by 0 bases and J by 4 bases; unmatched bases: 6. This chain's CDR3 is CASSLWEGQGLNQPQHF. CDR3 DNA sequence: TGTGCCAGCAGTTTATGGGAGGGACAGGGGCTTAATCAGCCCCAGCATTTT.

J is TRBJ2-1 and V is TRBV11-3; unclear D gene. Per germline, CDR1 SGHNT and CDR2 YENEEA. V was pared by 1 base and J by 8 bases, with 9 bases between. This CDR3 has 13 residues. In DNA, the CDR3 is TGTGCCAGCAGCTTAGCACGGTTGGATGAGCAGTTCTTC. It encodes CASSLARLDEQFF.

The V gene is TRBV18, the J gene TRBJ2-1; D perhaps matches TRBD1 (6 bases). CDR3 size: 15 residues. Germline V CDR1 and CDR2: KGHSH, LQKENI. V was cut by 5 bases and J by 0 bases, with 11 bases left in between. The DNA for the CDR3 is TGTGCCAGCTCAAGTACAGGGACCTCCTACAATGAGCAGTTCTTC. Amino acids: CASSSTGTSYNEQFF.

The rearrangement joins TRBV2 to TRBJ2-2; tentatively, D is TRBD1 (5 bases). The CDR3 runs to 11 residues. Germline CDR1 SNHLY, CDR2 FYNNEI. V dropped 11 bases and J dropped 4 bases, with 8 bases sitting between them. Here the CDR3 DNA reads TGTGCCGGTCAGGGCACCGGGGAGCTGTTTTTT. Translation: CAGQGTGELFF.

The V and J genes are TRBV2 and TRBJ2-5, with 9 bases aligning to TRBD1. The CDR3 extends over 13 amino acids. The V segment lost 6 bases and the J segment 6 bases; nucleotides outside the gene matches: 5. The germline gives CDR1 SNHLY, CDR2 FYNNEI. As DNA, the CDR3 is TGTGCCAGCAGGACCGGACAGGGGCAGACCCAGTACTTC. Residues: CASRTGQGQTQYF.

This clone was observed once. The genes are TRBV7-8 and TRBJ2-2; 9 bases are a match to TRBD2. With V trimmed by 4 bases and J by 6 bases, 12 bases remained unmatched. This CDR3 contains 17 residues. Germline lookup yields CDR1 SGHVS and CDR2 FQNEAQ. CDR3 loop: CASSSGSGRGRPGELFF. In nucleotides, the CDR3 is TGTGCCAGCAGCTCCGGTAGCGGGAGAGGGAGACCCGGGGAGCTGTTTTTT.

The chain links TRBV12-5 to TRBJ1-5, with D unresolved. Germline V CDR1 and CDR2: LGHNT, FRNRAP. The CDR3 has 12 residues. The ends were cut back, 8 bases at V and 3 bases at J, with 8 bases in the middle. In nucleotides, the CDR3 is TGTGCTAGTACAGTGGACAATCAGCCCCAGCATTTT. Translating gives CASTVDNQPQHF.

V gene TRBV7-9 combines with J gene TRBJ2-7, with 12 bases lining up with TRBD1. V lost 4 bases, J lost 5 bases, and 9 bases stayed unmatched. Per the germline V gene, CDR1 is SEHNR and CDR2 is FQNEAQ (reference sequence). The CDR3 sequence is 16 residues long. CDR3 in DNA: TGTGCCAGCAGCTACATCCCGGGACAGGGGGCAAACGAGCAGTACTTC. It is translated as CASSYIPGQGANEQYF.

V gene TRBV29-1 combines with J gene TRBJ1-5; D is undetermined. The CDR3 runs to 18 residues. V lost 2 bases to trimming and J lost 0 bases, with 20 bases between them. Germline lookup yields CDR1 SQVTM and CDR2 ANQGSEA. CDR3 bases: TGCAGCGTTGAATGTAAGGGTCTACTGTTTTATAGCAATCAGCCCCAGCATTTT. Its translation is CSVECKGLLFYSNQPQHF.

The chain has TRBV11-3 and TRBJ2-7, with 12 bases aligning to TRBD2. Trimming cost V 0 bases and J 3 bases; bases outside gene matches: 15. Germline V gene lookup returns CDR1 SGHNT and CDR2 YENEEA. This CDR3 contains 20 residues. CDR3 amino acids: CASSLDGLAGPSQSYYEQYF. CDR3 nucleotides: TGTGCCAGCAGCTTAGACGGACTAGCGGGACCGTCCCAAAGCTACTACGAGCAGTACTTC.

The chain's CDR3 is CASSTDPAGAYNEQFF. Written as DNA, the CDR3 is TGTGCCAGTAGTACTGACCCGGCCGGGGCCTACAATGAGCAGTTCTTC. This chain uses TRBV19 with TRBJ2-1, with D maybe TRBD2 (5 bases). Germline V CDR1 and CDR2: LNHDA, SQIVND (reference sequence). The CDR3 is 16 residues long. V lost 4 bases and J 2 bases, leaving 15 bases between the germline ends.

The J gene is TRBJ2-3, the V gene TRBV5-6, with 11 bases that match TRBD2. Germline trimming cut 5 bases from V and 4 bases from J; bases unmatched to any gene: 6. The CDR3 covers 15 residues. Germline lookup yields CDR1 SGHDT and CDR2 YYEEEE. The CDR3 DNA sequence: TGTGCCAGCAGATTACTAGCGGGAGTTGCAGATACGCAGTATTTT. Its protein is CASRLLAGVADTQYF.